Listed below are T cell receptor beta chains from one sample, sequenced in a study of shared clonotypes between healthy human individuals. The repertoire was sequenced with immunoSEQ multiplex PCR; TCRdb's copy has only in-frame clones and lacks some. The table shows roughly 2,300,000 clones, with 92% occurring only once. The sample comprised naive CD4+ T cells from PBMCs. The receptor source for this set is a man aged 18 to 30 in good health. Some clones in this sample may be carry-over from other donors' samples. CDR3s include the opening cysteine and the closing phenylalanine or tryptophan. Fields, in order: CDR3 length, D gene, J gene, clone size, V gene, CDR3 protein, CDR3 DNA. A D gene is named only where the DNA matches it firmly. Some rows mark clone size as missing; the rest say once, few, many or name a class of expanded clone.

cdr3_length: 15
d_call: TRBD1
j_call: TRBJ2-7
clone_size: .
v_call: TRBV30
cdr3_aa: CAWSVQGALSYEQYF
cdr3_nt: TGTGCCTGGAGTGTACAGGGGGCTCTCTCCTACGAGCAGTACTTC

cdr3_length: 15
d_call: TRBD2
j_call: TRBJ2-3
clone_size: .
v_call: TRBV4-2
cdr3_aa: CASTPSGEAGRAQYF
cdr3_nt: TGTGCCAGCACCCCTAGCGGGGAGGCGGGTCGAGCGCAGTATTTT

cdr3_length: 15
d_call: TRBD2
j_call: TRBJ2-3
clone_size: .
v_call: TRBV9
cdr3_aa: CASSPRGLAPDTQYF
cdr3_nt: TGTGCCAGCAGCCCTAGGGGACTAGCTCCAGATACGCAGTATTTT

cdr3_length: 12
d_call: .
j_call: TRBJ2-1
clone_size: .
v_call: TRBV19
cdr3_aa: CASSISWNEQFF
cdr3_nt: TGTGCCAGTAGTATCTCGTGGAATGAGCAGTTCTTC

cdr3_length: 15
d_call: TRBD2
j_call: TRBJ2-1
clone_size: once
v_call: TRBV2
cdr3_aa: CASSTGTSGSDEQFF
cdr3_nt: TGTGCCAGCAGTACCGGGACTAGCGGGAGCGATGAGCAGTTCTTC

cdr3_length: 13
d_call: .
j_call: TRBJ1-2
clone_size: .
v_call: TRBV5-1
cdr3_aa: CASSLGRTDGYTF
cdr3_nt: TGCGCCAGCAGCTTGGGGCGGACAGATGGCTACACCTTC

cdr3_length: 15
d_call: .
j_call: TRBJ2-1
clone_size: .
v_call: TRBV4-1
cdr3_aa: CASSPWVTGSGEQFF
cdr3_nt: TGCGCCAGCAGCCCGTGGGTCACGGGGTCCGGGGAGCAGTTCTTC

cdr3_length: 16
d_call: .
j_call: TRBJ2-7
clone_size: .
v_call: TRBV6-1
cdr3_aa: CASSEGATGAPFEQYF
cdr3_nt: TGTGCCAGCAGTGAAGGAGCGACAGGCGCCCCCTTCGAGCAGTACTTC

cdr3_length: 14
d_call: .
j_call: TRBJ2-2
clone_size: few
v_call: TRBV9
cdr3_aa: CASSVRGASGELFF
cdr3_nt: TGTGCCAGCAGCGTACGGGGGGCGAGCGGGGAGCTGTTTTTT

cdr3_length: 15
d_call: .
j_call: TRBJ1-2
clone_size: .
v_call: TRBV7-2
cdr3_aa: CASSLVGRTFHGYTF
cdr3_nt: TGTGCCAGCAGCTTAGTGGGCAGGACTTTTCATGGCTACACCTTC

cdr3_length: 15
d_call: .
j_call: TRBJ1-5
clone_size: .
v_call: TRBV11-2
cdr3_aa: CASSLGQHSNQPQHF
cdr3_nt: TGTGCCAGCAGCTTAGGACAGCATAGCAATCAGCCCCAGCATTTT

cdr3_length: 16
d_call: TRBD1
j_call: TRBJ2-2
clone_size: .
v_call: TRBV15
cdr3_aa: CATSRGGTGNTGELFF
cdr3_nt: TGTGCCACCAGCAGAGGCGGGACAGGGAACACCGGGGAGCTGTTTTTT

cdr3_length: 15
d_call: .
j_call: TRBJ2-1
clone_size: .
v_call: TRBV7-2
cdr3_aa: CASSPSYPPSNEQFF
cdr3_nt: TGTGCCAGCAGCCCTTCTTACCCCCCTTCCAATGAGCAGTTCTTC

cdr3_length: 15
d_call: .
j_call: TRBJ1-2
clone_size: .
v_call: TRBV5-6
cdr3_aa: CASSSVVEGDYGYTF
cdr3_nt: TGTGCCAGCAGCTCTGTAGTAGAGGGGGACTATGGCTACACCTTC

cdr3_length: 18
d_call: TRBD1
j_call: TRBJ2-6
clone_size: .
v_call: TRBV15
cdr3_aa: CATSRLGSGGTGANVLTF
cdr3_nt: TGTGCCACCAGCCGCCTCGGTTCAGGGGGTACCGGGGCCAACGTCCTGACTTTC

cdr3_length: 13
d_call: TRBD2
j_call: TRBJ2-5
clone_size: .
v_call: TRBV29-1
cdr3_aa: CSVDSPGGETQYF
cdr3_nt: TGCAGCGTTGATTCCCCGGGAGGGGAGACCCAGTACTTC

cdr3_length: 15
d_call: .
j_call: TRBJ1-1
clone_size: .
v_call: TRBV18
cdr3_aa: CASSLSTGRQTEAFF
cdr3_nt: TGTGCCAGCTCCCTCTCCACAGGGCGGCAAACTGAAGCTTTCTTT

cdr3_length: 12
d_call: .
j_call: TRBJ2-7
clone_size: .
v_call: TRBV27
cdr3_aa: CASSAPGQGQYF
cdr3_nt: TGTGCCAGCAGTGCCCCCGGACAAGGGCAGTACTTC

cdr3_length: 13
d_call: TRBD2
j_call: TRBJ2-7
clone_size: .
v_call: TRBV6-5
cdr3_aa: CASRTGGAYEQYF
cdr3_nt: TGTGCCAGCAGGACGGGAGGCGCCTACGAGCAGTACTTC

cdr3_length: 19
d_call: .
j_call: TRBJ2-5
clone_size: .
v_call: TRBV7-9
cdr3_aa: CASSLGLAWQRKDQETQYF
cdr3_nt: TGTGCCAGCAGCTTAGGCTTGGCCTGGCAGAGAAAGGACCAAGAGACCCAGTACTTC

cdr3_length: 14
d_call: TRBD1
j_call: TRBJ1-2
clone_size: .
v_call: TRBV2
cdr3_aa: CASSASGTGDGYTF
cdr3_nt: TGTGCCAGCAGTGCCTCGGGGACAGGAGATGGCTACACCTTC

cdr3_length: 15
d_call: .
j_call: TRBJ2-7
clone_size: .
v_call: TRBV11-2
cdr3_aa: CASSLSDGSSYEQYF
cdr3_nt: TGTGCCAGCAGCTTATCGGACGGAAGCTCCTACGAGCAGTACTTC

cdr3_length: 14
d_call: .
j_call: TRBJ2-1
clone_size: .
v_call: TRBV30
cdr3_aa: CAWSSKSSYNEQFF
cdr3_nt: TGTGCCTGGAGTTCCAAGAGCTCCTACAATGAGCAGTTCTTC

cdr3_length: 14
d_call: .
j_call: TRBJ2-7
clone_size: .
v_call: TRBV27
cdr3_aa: CASSKDSSPYEQYF
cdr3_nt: TGTGCCAGCAGTAAGGACAGTAGTCCCTACGAGCAGTACTTC

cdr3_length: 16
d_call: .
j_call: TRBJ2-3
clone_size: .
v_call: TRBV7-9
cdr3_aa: CASSLRKPYSTDTQYF
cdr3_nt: TGTGCCAGCAGCTTACGGAAACCATATAGCACAGATACGCAGTATTTT

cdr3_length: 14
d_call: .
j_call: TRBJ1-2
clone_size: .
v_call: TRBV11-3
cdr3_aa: CASSLGADSYGYTF
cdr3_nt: TGTGCCAGCAGCTTAGGGGCTGACAGCTATGGCTACACCTTC

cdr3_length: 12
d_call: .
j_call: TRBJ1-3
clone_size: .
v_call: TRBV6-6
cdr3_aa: CASSWGSATIYF
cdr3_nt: TGTGCCAGCAGTTGGGGAAGCGCGACCATATATTTT

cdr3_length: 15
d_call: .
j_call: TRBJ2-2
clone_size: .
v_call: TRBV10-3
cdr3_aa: CAISDTLPNTGELFF
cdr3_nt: TGTGCCATCAGTGATACTCTACCCAACACCGGGGAGCTGTTTTTT

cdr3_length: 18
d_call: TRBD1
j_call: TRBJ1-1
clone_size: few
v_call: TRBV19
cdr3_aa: CASSLGTPGGNLNTEAFF
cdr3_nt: TGTGCCAGTAGTTTGGGTACCCCAGGGGGGAATTTGAACACTGAAGCTTTCTTT

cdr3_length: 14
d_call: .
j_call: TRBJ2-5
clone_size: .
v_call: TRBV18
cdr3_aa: CASSPVGDQETQYF
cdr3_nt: TGTGCCAGCTCACCCGTAGGGGACCAAGAGACCCAGTACTTC

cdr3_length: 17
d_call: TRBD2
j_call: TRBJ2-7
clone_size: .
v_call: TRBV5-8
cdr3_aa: CASSHQPGTSGDYEQYF
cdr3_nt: TGTGCCAGCAGCCATCAACCCGGGACTAGCGGGGACTACGAGCAGTACTTC

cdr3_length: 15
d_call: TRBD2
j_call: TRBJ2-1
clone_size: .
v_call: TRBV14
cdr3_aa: CASSQGSAGGNEQFF
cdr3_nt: TGTGCCAGCAGCCAAGGGTCGGCGGGAGGGAATGAGCAGTTCTTC

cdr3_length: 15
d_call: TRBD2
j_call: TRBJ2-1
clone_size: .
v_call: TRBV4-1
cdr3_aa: CASSPLAGGVNEQFF
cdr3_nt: TGCGCCAGCAGCCCTCTAGCGGGAGGCGTCAATGAGCAGTTCTTC

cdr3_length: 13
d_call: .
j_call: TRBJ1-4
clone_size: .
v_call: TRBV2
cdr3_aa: CASTTRVVEKLFF
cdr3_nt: TGTGCCAGCACAACCAGGGTGGTTGAAAAACTGTTTTTT

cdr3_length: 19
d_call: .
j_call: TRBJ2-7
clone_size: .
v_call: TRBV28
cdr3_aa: CASSFPPSRRRVNSYEQYF
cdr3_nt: TGTGCCAGCAGTTTTCCCCCCTCCCGACGACGCGTCAACTCCTACGAGCAGTACTTC

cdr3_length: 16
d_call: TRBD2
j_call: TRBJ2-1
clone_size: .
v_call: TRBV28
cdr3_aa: CASSSLAARSYNEQFF
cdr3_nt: TGTGCCAGCAGTTCCCTAGCGGCACGCTCCTACAATGAGCAGTTCTTC

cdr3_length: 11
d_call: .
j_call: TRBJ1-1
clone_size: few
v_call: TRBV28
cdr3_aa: CASSVNTEAFF
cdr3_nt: TGTGCCAGCAGCGTTAACACTGAAGCTTTCTTT

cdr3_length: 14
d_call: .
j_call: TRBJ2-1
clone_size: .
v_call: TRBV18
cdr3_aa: CASSPRGIYNEQFF
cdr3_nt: TGTGCCAGCTCACCACGGGGAATCTACAATGAGCAGTTCTTC

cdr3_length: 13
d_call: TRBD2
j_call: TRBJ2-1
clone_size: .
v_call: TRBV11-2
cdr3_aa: CASSFSTSAEQFF
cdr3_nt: TGTGCCAGCAGCTTCTCTACTAGCGCCGAGCAGTTCTTC

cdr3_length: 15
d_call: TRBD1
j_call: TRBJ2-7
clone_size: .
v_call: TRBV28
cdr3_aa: CASSSTGAIVWEQYF
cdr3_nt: TGTGCCAGCAGTTCAACAGGGGCTATAGTTTGGGAGCAGTACTTC

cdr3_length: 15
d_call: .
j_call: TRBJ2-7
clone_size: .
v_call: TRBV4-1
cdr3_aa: CASSQREDSSYEQYF
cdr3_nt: TGCGCCAGCAGCCAACGAGAAGATAGCTCCTACGAGCAGTACTTC

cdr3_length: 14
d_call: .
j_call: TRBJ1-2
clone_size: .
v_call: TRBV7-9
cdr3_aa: CASSSAGLSYGYTF
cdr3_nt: TGTGCCAGCAGCTCGGCGGGACTGTCCTATGGCTACACCTTC

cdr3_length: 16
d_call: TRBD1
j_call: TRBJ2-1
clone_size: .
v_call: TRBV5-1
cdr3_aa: CASSKGLWTGVNEQFF
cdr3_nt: TGCGCCAGCAGCAAGGGGCTGTGGACAGGGGTCAATGAGCAGTTCTTC

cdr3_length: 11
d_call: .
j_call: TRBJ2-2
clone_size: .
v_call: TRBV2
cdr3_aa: CASANTGELFF
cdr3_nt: TGTGCCAGCGCCAACACCGGGGAGCTGTTTTTT

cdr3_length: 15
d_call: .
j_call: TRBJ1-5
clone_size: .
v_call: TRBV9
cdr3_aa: CASSGSWDSNQPQHF
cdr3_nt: TGTGCCAGCAGCGGCTCGTGGGATAGCAATCAGCCCCAGCATTTT

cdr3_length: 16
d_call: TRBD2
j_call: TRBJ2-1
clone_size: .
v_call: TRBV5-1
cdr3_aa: CASRRLAGDGYNEQFF
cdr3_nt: TGCGCCAGCAGACGACTAGCGGGAGATGGCTACAATGAGCAGTTCTTC

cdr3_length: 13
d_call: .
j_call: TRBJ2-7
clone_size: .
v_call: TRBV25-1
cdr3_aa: CASSGGLAYEQYF
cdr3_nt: TGTGCCAGCAGTGGGGGACTTGCCTACGAGCAGTACTTC

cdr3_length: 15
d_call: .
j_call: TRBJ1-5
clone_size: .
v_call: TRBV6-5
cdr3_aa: CASSYSGVDNQPQHF
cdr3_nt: TGTGCCAGCAGTTACTCAGGAGTAGACAATCAGCCCCAGCATTTT

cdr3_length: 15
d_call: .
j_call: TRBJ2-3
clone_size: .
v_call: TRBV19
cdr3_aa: CASSERIGYTDTQYF
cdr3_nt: TGTGCCAGTAGCGAGAGGATCGGCTACACAGATACGCAGTATTTT

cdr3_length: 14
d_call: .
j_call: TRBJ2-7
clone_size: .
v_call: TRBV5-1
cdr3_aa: CASNPLAGSYEQYF
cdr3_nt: TGCGCCAGCAATCCCCTGGCAGGTTCGTACGAGCAGTACTTC

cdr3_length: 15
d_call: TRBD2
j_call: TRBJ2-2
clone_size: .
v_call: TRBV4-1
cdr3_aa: CASSRELAGTGELFF
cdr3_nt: TGCGCCAGCAGCCGGGAATTAGCGGGAACCGGGGAGCTGTTTTTT

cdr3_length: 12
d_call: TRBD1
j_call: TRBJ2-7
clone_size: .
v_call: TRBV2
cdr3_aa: CASMEQGNEQYF
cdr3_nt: TGTGCCAGCATGGAACAGGGGAACGAGCAGTACTTC

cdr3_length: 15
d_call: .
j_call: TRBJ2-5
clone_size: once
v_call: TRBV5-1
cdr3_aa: CASSLQGGREETQYF
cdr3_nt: TGCGCCAGCAGCCTGCAGGGAGGCCGCGAAGAGACCCAGTACTTC

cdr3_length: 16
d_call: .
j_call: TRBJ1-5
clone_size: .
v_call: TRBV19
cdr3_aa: CASSPSGDLKNQPQHF
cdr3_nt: TGTGCCAGTAGTCCCTCCGGAGACCTAAAGAATCAGCCCCAGCATTTT

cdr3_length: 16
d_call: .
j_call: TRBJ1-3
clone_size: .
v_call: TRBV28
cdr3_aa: CASSFLRGGLGNTIYF
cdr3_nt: TGTGCCAGCAGTTTCTTGAGGGGCGGGCTTGGAAACACCATATATTTT